The 8 T cell receptor beta chains listed next were all sequenced from one sample in a study of tumor and adjacent non-tumor tissue in lung cancer. No cell sorting was done before RNA was extracted from the tissue. This non-tumor lung sample came from over 3 cm beyond the tumor edge. The library came from three nested PCR rounds adapted from ARM-PCR protocols. Each CDR3 protein is one row after TCRdb ran MiXCR on the multiplex PCR reads. This table holds some 100,000 distinct CDR3 sequences, 65% found once. Sequenced sample: distant non-tumor lung tissue. The receptors here all came from a man aged 25-45 years with non-small cell lung cancer.

V is TRBV11-2 and J is TRBJ2-3, with D maybe TRBD1 (6 bases). This CDR3 is 12 amino acids long. The V end was cut by 5 bases, the J end by 5 bases, with 8 bases between. Per the germline V gene, CDR1 is SGHAT and CDR2 is FQNNGV. DNA for the CDR3: TGTGCCAGCAGCGGACAGCAAGATACGCAGTATTTT. Protein sequence: CASSGQQDTQYF.

Ten or more counts support this clonotype. The chain links TRBV20-1 to TRBJ2-7; D not resolved. CDR1 and CDR2 from the germline V gene are DFQATT and SNEGSKA (reference sequence). V lost 0 bases and J 2 bases, leaving 11 bases between the germline ends. This CDR3 has 14 residues. For the CDR3, the DNA is TGCAGTGCTAGAGATCCCACGGTACCCTACGAGCAGTACTTC. It encodes CSARDPTVPYEQYF.

Of note for this clonotype: A much larger clone is a single base away; this may be a read error. This chain links TRBV4-1 with TRBJ2-4; no firm D call. The CDR3 has 16 amino acids. CDR1 and CDR2 from the germline V gene are MGHRA and YSYEKL. This CDR3 reads CTSSQDVVVGKNIQYF. Written as DNA, the CDR3 is TGCACCAGCAGCCAAGATGTAGTAGTTGGCAAAAACATTCAGTACTTC.

About this clonotype: A much larger clone lies one base from this, so it may be a read error. The chain combines TRBV29-1 with TRBJ2-3, with D uncertain. The CDR3 has 13 residues. Looked up from germline, CDR1 is SQVTM and CDR2 is ANQGSEA. The ends were cut back, 1 base at V and 7 bases at J, with 12 bases in the middle. CDR3 bases: TGCAGCGTTGAAGCTTCAGTAGGGAATACGCAGTATTTT. Amino acids: CSVEASVGNTQYF.

On this clonotype: One junction end does not reproduce the germline sequence, and a read error may be involved. The V and J genes are TRBV29-1 and TRBJ2-7; unclear D gene. CDR3 length: 13 residues. CDR1 and CDR2 from the germline V gene are SQVTM and ANQGSEA. The CDR3 is CSVDNPFSNEQHF. Here the CDR3 DNA reads TGCAGCGTTGACAATCCTTTCTCCAACGAGCAGCACTTC.

On this clonotype: Germline is not matched at one junction end, which may reflect a read error. This chain connects TRBV28 to TRBJ2-5; 7 positions match TRBD1. The germline V gene has CDR1 MDHEN and CDR2 SYDVKM. CDR3 length: 14 amino acids. The CDR3 loop is CASIPTGRQVTQYF. CDR3 sequence (DNA): TGTGCCAGCATCCCGACAGGGCGACAAGTGACCCAGTACTTC.

This clonotype was recorded once. This chain joins TRBV29-1 and TRBJ1-1; possibly TRBD1 for D (6 bases). The CDR3 consists of 15 residues. Trimming took off 6 bases at V and 1 base at J, with 18 bases between the two ends. The germline V gene has CDR1 SQVTM and CDR2 ANQGSEA. In nucleotides, the CDR3 is TGCAGCGTCCTTAATGGACAGTCACCGAACACTGAAGCTTTCTTT. Its protein product is CSVLNGQSPNTEAFF.

This clonotype was seen at least ten times. The V call is TRBV14, the J call TRBJ2-2, with a tentative D call TRBD2 (5 bases). The V gene's germline CDR1 is SGHDN and CDR2 FVKESK. Trimming left V 2 bases short and J 4 bases short, with 14 bases between. The CDR3 length is 16 residues. CDR3 sequence: CASSQLSGMGTGELFF. The CDR3 DNA sequence: TGTGCCAGCAGCCAACTCTCCGGGATGGGCACCGGGGAGCTGTTTTTT.